The 16 T cell receptor beta chains listed next were all sequenced from one sample in a study of CD8+CD57+ T cells in acquired aplastic anemia. Profiling of TCR beta VDJ combinations and CDR3 sequences used genomic DNA as template. Each CDR3 protein gets one entry after TCRdb re-called the reads with MiXCR. The table lists roughly 180,000 distinct CDR3 sequences, over 60% of them singletons. The sample was sorted CD4+, CD8+, or CD8+CD57+ T cells (not recorded which) from PBMCs. These receptors all come from a human donor with severe aplastic anemia or a healthy control (not recorded which).

The chain employs TRBV6-2 or TRBV6-3 and TRBJ2-1; D ambiguous. V was pared by 6 bases and J by 4 bases, with 10 bases between. Germline CDR1 is MNHEY and CDR2 is SVGEGT. The CDR3 contains 13 residues. CDR3 sequence: CASSLDPYNEQFF. CDR3 nucleotide sequence: TGTGCCAGCAGCCTAGATCCATACAATGAGCAGTTCTTC.

This clonotype occurred many times. This chain links TRBV19 with TRBJ2-3; no clear D. Per germline, CDR1 LNHDA and CDR2 SQIVND (reference sequence). The CDR3 length is 17 residues. Trimming cost V 3 bases and J 0 bases, with 16 bases left between them. This chain's CDR3 is CASSIFFWTQSTDTQYF. The CDR3 DNA follows: TGTGCCAGTAGTATCTTCTTTTGGACCCAGAGCACAGATACGCAGTATTTT.

The chain joins TRBV2 to TRBJ1-6; 10 bases fit TRBD1. Germline assignment: CDR1 SNHLY and CDR2 FYNNEI. The V segment lost 3 bases and the J segment 11 bases; nucleotides outside the gene matches: 1. The CDR3 consists of 13 residues. The CDR3 sequence: CASSEGQGPPLHF. CDR3 DNA: TGTGCCAGCAGTGAGGGACAGGGGCCACCCCTCCACTTT.

This clonotype was detected ten times or more. The V call is TRBV7-3, the J call TRBJ2-3; 7 positions agree with TRBD2. Germline values: CDR1 SGHTA, CDR2 FQGTGA. V lost 4 bases, J lost 2 bases, and 6 bases stayed unmatched. This CDR3 contains 15 residues. The CDR3 sequence: CASSSLGGYTDTQYF. CDR3 DNA sequence: TGTGCCAGCAGCTCCTTGGGGGGGTACACAGATACGCAGTATTTT.

This clonotype has more than one count but fewer than ten. This rearrangement joins TRBV20-1 to TRBJ2-7; D possibly corresponds to TRBD2 (7 bases). The CDR3 is made up of 15 amino acids. Germline CDR1 is DFQATT and CDR2 is SNEGSKA (reference sequence). V was pared by 5 bases and J by 1 base, with 18 bases between. The CDR3: CSAFSGERESYEQYF. In DNA form, the CDR3 reads TGCAGTGCTTTCTCAGGGGAGCGGGAATCCTACGAGCAGTACTTC.

The chain couples TRBV9 to TRBJ2-1; 10 bases are a match to TRBD2. Per germline, CDR1 SGDLS and CDR2 YYNGEE. The CDR3 is made up of 15 amino acids. The V and J ends lost 4 bases and 3 bases, in that order; junction bases with no gene match: 4. This chain's CDR3 is CASSHGLADYNEQFF. In DNA, the CDR3 is TGTGCCAGCAGCCATGGACTAGCGGACTACAATGAGCAGTTCTTC. Drawing the rest from reference TRBV9 and TRBJ2-1, the complete variable domain is DSGVTQTPKHLITATGQRVTLRCSPRSGDLSVYWYQQSLDQGLQFLIQYYNGEERAKGNILERFSAQQFPDLHSELNLSSLELGDSALYFCASSHGLADYNEQFFGPGTRLTVL.

The chain has TRBV2 and TRBJ1-3; a possible D gene is TRBD1 (6 bases). V was trimmed by 7 bases and J by 0 bases, leaving 16 bases between them. The CDR3 contains 16 residues. Germline V gives CDR1 SNHLY, CDR2 FYNNEI. The DNA of the CDR3 is TGTGCCAGCATCCGTGGGACACGAAGCTCTGGAAACACCATATATTTT. It specifies CASIRGTRSSGNTIYF.

On this clonotype: A much more abundant neighbour one base away suggests this may be a read error. This chain uses TRBV12-3 or TRBV12-4 with TRBJ1-2, with D perhaps TRBD1 (5 bases). The CDR3 is made up of 16 amino acids. CDR3 protein: CALTGWVTDSNYGYAF. CDR3 DNA: TGTGCCCTTACCGGTTGGGTGACAGACTCTAACTATGGCTACGCCTTC.

The chain employs TRBV10-3 and TRBJ2-7; 7 nucleotides line up with TRBD2. This CDR3 comprises 15 residues. V was clipped by 0 bases and J by 5 bases; unmatched bases: 7. The germline gives CDR1 ENHRY, CDR2 SYGVKD. The CDR3 DNA sequence: TGTGCCATCAGTGAGTCGCGCGGGAGAGGAGACGAGCAGTACTTC. Amino acid sequence: CAISESRGRGDEQYF.

This chain links TRBV6-6 with TRBJ2-5; D may be TRBD1 or TRBD2 (5 bases each). Germline CDR1 reads MNHNY; CDR2 reads SVGAGI (reference sequence). The CDR3 has 13 residues. V dropped 4 bases and J dropped 11 bases, with 17 bases sitting between them. CDR3 sequence: CASSSLFGTNQYF. For the CDR3, the DNA is TGTGCCAGCAGTTCTTTGTTCGGGACGAATCAGTACTTC.

This clonotype was seen a handful of times. A much larger clonotype is one base distant, so this may be a read error. The chain combines TRBV7-9 with TRBJ1-1; D ambiguous. The CDR3 is 15 residues long. CDR1 SEHNR and CDR2 FQNEAQ come from the germline V gene (reference sequence). The CDR3 DNA sequence: TGTGCCAGCGGCTTAGATAACGGGTTGAACACTGAAGCTTTCTTT. Translation gives CASGLDNGLNTEAFF. Looking up the rest from reference TRBV7-9 and TRBJ1-1 gives the full variable domain: DTGVSQNPRHKITKRGQNVTFRCDPISEHNRLYWYRQTLGQGPEFLTYFQNEAQLEKSRLLSDRFSAERPKGSFSTLEIQRTEQGDSAMYLCASGLDNGLNTEAFFGQGTRLTVV.

This clonotype has ten or more counts. The V and J genes are TRBV19 and TRBJ2-7; D unresolved. The CDR3 extends over 14 amino acids. The V and J ends lost 3 bases and 5 bases respectively, with 14 bases between them. The V gene's germline CDR1 is LNHDA and CDR2 SQIVND (reference sequence). The CDR3 DNA is TGTGCCAGTAGTATGGCCTCGGCTTCCCACGAGCAGTACTTC. This codes for CASSMASASHEQYF.

This clonotype was seen at least ten times. The chain combines TRBV12-3 or TRBV12-4 with TRBJ2-7, with D possibly being TRBD1 or TRBD2 (7 bases each). The germline V and J ends were trimmed by 6 bases and 0 bases, with 15 bases remaining between them. The CDR3 runs to 15 residues. The CDR3 sequence: CASRGGGSSSYEQYF. CDR3 in DNA: TGTGCCAGCAGGGGAGGGGGCTCAAGCTCCTACGAGCAGTACTTC.

This chain links TRBV7-2 with TRBJ2-2, with D hard to call. The CDR3 sequence is 14 residues long. Germline CDR1 reads SGHTA; CDR2 reads FQGNSA. Deletions cut 0 bases from V and 3 bases from J, with 5 bases between. CDR3 sequence reads: CASSLAKDTGELFF. In DNA form, the CDR3 reads TGTGCCAGCAGCTTAGCGAAGGACACCGGGGAGCTGTTTTTT.

The rearrangement links TRBV10-3 to TRBJ2-1; weak D call: TRBD2 (5 bases). CDR3 size: 15 residues. CDR1 is ENHRY and CDR2 is SYGVKD in the germline V gene. V was cut by 2 bases and J by 5 bases, with 13 bases left in between. The CDR3 coding sequence is TGTGCCATCAGTGAGGACCGGCGGGCTGACAATGAGCAGTTCTTC. This codes for CAISEDRRADNEQFF.

The chain carries TRBV10-3 and TRBJ2-7; D is undetermined. Between the trimmed V and J ends, which lost 7 bases and 6 bases, there was a span of 16 bases. Germline CDR1 and CDR2: ENHRY and SYGVKD. The CDR3 runs to 13 residues. CDR3 amino acids: CAIKGISAGEQYF. CDR3 nucleotide sequence: TGTGCCATCAAAGGCATTTCGGCTGGCGAGCAGTACTTC.